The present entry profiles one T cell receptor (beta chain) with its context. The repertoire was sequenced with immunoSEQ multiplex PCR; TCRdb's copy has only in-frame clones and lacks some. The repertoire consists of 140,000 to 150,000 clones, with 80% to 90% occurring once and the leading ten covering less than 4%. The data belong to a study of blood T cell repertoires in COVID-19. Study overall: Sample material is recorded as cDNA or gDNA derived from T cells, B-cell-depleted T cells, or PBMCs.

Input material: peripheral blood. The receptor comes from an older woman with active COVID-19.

As DNA, the CDR3 is TGCGCCAGCGGGGGCGGTGACTCCTACAATGAGCAGTTCTTC. Residues: CASGGGDSYNEQFF. This chain uses TRBV5-1 with TRBJ2-1, with D perhaps TRBD1 (6 bases). The CDR3 consists of 14 residues. CDR1 and CDR2 from the germline V gene are SGHRS and YFSETQ. V lost 7 bases to trimming and J lost 0 bases, with 11 bases between them.